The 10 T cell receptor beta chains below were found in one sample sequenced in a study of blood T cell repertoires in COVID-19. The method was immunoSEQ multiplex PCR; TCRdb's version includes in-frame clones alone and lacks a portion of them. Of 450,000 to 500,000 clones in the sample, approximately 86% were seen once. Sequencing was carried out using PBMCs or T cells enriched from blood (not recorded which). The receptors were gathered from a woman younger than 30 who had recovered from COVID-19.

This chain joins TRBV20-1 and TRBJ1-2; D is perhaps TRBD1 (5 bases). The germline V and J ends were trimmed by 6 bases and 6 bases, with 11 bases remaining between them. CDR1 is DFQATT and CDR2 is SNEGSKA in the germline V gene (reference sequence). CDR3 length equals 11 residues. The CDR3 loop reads CSAIVRDGYTF. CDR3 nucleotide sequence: TGCAGTGCCATCGTCAGGGATGGCTACACCTTC.

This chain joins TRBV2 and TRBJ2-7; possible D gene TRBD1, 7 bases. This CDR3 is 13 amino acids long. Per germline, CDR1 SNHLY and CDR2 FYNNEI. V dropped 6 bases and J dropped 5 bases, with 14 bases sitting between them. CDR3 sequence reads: CASRAGQLNEQYF. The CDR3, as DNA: TGTGCCAGCAGGGCGGGACAGCTCAACGAGCAGTACTTC.

CDR3 DNA sequence: TGTGCCAGCAGCACTGACACCCGACCTGAAGCTTTCTTT. It codes for CASSTDTRPEAFF. The chain links TRBV5-4 to TRBJ1-1, with D unresolved. Germline CDR1 is SGHNT and CDR2 is YYREEE (reference sequence). V dropped 4 bases and J dropped 6 bases, with 13 bases sitting between them. This CDR3 region has 13 residues.

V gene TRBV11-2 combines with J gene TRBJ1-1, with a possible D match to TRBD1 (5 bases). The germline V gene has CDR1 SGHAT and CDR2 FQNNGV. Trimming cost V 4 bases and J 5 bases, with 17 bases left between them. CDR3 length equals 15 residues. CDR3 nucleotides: TGTGCCAGCAGCTACTCTGCCGGGGGGGAAACTGAAGCTTTCTTT. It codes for CASSYSAGGETEAFF.

The CDR3 loop reads CASSEWDRGVWNTEAFF. DNA of the CDR3: TGTGCCAGCAGTGAGTGGGACAGGGGCGTCTGGAACACTGAAGCTTTCTTT. The rearrangement links TRBV6-1 to TRBJ1-1, with 10 bases fitting TRBD1. The length of the CDR3 is 17 residues. CDR1 MNHNS and CDR2 SASEGT come from the germline V gene. Trimming at V came to 3 bases and at J to 1 base, leaving 8 bases not matched to a gene.

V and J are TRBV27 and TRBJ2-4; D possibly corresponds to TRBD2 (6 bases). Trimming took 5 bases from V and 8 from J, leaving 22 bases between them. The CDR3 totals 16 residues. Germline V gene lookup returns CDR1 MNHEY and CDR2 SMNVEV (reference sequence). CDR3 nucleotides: TGTGCCAGCAGTCCCCTCCAAAAAGCGGGTAGGGACATTCAGTACTTC. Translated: CASSPLQKAGRDIQYF.

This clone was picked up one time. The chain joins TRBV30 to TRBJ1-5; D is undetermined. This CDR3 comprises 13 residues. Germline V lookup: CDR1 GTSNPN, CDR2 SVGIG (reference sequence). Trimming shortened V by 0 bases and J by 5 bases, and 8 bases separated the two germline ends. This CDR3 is CAWSVGLDQPQHF. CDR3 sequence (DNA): TGTGCCTGGAGTGTAGGCCTAGATCAGCCCCAGCATTTT.

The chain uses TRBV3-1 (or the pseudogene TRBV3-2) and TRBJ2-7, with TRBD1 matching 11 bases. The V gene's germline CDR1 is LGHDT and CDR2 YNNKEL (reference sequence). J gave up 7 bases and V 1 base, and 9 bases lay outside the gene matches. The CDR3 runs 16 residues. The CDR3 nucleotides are TGTGCCAGCAGCCAAGCCGGAGGACAGGGGGCTCGGGAGCAGTACTTC. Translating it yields CASSQAGGQGAREQYF.

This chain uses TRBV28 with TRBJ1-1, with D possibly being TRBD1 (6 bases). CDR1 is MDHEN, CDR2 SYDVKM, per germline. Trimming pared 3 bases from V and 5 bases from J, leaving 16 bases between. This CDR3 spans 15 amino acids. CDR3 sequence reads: CASSFEGGLTTEAFF. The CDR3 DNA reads TGTGCCAGCAGTTTTGAGGGGGGGCTCACAACTGAAGCTTTCTTT.

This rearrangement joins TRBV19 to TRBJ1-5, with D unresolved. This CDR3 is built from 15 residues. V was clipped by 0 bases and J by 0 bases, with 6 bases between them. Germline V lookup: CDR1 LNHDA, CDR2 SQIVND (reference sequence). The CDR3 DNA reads TGTGCCAGTAGTATAGAACAGTCTAGCAATCAGCCCCAGCATTTT. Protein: CASSIEQSSNQPQHF.